This T cell receptor (beta chain) was profiled in a study of blood T cells in healthy people across ages. A second PCR of about 7 to 12 cycles used a sample-barcoded 5' primer and a J-beta primer mix. Template switching added a 12-random-nucleotide identifier to every cDNA molecule. MiXCR, applied by TCRdb to the 5' RACE reads, yields one record per CDR3 protein. The table records some 690,000 distinct CDR3 sequences, 20% to 25% of them present only once. Overall study results and limits: There were more naive CD4+ cells and higher diversity in long-lived donors than in aged donors.

Points on this clonotype: Its specificity is not known. The limits of the CDR3 on the DNA are not certain, so only TCRdb's listed CDR3 is given.

Germline assignment: CDR1 SGHKS and CDR2 YYEKEE (reference sequence). The CDR3 totals 15 residues, both ends included. V usage is TRBV5-5 and J usage is TRBJ2-3; the DNA was not used to check the table's D call, TRBD1. The specimen sequenced was blood. The receptor was isolated from a man between 65 and 79 years old in good health. The chain's CDR3 is CASSLVGRGTDTQSF.